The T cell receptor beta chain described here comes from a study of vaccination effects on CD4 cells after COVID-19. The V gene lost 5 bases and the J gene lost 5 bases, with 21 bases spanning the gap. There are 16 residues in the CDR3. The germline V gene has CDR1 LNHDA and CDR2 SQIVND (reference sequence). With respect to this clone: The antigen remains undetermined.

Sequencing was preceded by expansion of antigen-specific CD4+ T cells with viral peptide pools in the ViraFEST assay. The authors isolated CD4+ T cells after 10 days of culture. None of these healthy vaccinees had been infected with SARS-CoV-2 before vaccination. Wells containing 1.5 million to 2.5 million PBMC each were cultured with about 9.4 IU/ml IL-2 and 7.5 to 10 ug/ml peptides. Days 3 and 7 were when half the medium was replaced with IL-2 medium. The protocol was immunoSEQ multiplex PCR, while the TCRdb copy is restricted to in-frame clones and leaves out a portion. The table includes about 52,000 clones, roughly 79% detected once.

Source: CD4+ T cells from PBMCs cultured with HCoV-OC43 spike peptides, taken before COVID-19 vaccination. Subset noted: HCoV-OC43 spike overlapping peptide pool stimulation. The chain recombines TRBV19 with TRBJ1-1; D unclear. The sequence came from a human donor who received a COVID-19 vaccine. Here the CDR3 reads CASSRRLAGSNTEAFF. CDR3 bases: TGTGCCAGTAGTCGACGACTGGCTGGCTCGAATACTGAAGCTTTCTTT. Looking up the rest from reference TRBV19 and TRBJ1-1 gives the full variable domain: DGGITQSPKYLFRKEGQNVTLSCEQNLNHDAMYWYRQDPGQGLRLIYYSQIVNDFQKGDIAEGYSVSREKKESFPLTVTSAQKNPTAFYLCASSRRLAGSNTEAFFGQGTRLTVV.